Below, 12 T cell receptor beta chains from the same sample are listed, as sequenced in a study of memory CD4+ T cells and cytomegalovirus serostatus. Single viable CD3+CD4+CD8-CD45RO+ cells were sorted as the memory CD4+ T cells. Measured with immunoSEQ multiplex PCR; TCRdb has only the in-frame clones, and not every one. The sample shows 50,000 to 70,000 clones, around 79% of them seen only once. The sample was memory CD4+ T cells from blood. These receptors were collected from an adult in good health and CMV-seropositive.

This chain uses TRBV2 with TRBJ2-1; 10 bases are shared with TRBD1. Germline CDR1 SNHLY, CDR2 FYNNEI. The CDR3 has 14 residues. Germline trimming cut 10 bases from V and 5 bases from J; bases unmatched to any gene: 8. As DNA, the CDR3 is TGTGCCACGTCAAGACAGGGGGCCCACAATGAGCAGTTCTTC. Amino acids: CATSRQGAHNEQFF.

This clone was counted once. The genes are TRBV29-1 and TRBJ1-1; 9 bases match TRBD1. Per germline, CDR1 SQVTM and CDR2 ANQGSEA. The trim removed 7 bases at V and 4 bases at J, leaving 13 bases unmatched. This CDR3 comprises 15 residues. The CDR3 loop reads CSALKGQGRITEAFF. In DNA form, the CDR3 reads TGCAGCGCCCTGAAGGGACAGGGAAGAATCACTGAAGCTTTCTTT.

For this clone: Other DNA sequences within the sample encode an identical CDR3. The chain recombines TRBV9 with TRBJ2-1; TRBD2 matches at 8 bases. J was trimmed by 7 bases and V by 0 bases; bases with no gene match: 12. This CDR3 comprises 17 residues. Germline V gives CDR1 SGDLS, CDR2 YYNGEE. The chain's CDR3 is CASSVAQAGVLGNEQFF. CDR3 nucleotides: TGTGCCAGCAGCGTAGCACAAGCGGGAGTATTAGGAAATGAGCAGTTCTTC.

The rearrangement joins TRBV28 to TRBJ2-2; 12 bases align to TRBD2. The CDR3 runs 15 residues. Germline trimming cut 5 bases from V and 4 bases from J; bases unmatched to any gene: 2. Germline CDR1 MDHEN, CDR2 SYDVKM. CDR3 sequence: CASSRLAGATGELFF. The DNA of the CDR3 is TGTGCCAGCAGTCGACTAGCGGGAGCCACCGGGGAGCTGTTTTTT.

This clone was seen more than once but under ten times. This chain uses TRBV7-9 with TRBJ2-5; possible D gene TRBD2, 6 bases. This CDR3 is built from 15 residues. Trimming cost V 5 bases and J 5 bases, with 18 bases left between them. Germline values: CDR1 SEHNR, CDR2 FQNEAQ (reference sequence). The CDR3 sequence is CASSPGRGRGETQYF. The DNA for the CDR3 is TGTGCCAGCAGCCCAGGACGCGGACGGGGGGAGACCCAGTACTTC.

The J gene is TRBJ2-1, the V gene TRBV28; TRBD1 matches 9 bases. V was clipped by 6 bases and J by 4 bases; unmatched bases: 7. The CDR3 runs 15 residues. The V gene's germline CDR1 is MDHEN and CDR2 SYDVKM. The chain's CDR3 is CASRGTGQPYNEQFF. In DNA form, the CDR3 reads TGTGCCAGCAGGGGGACAGGGCAACCATACAATGAGCAGTTCTTC.

The V and J genes are TRBV2 and TRBJ1-4, with no clear D. Trimming left V 2 bases short and J 8 bases short, with 15 bases between. This CDR3 contains 15 residues. Germline V gives CDR1 SNHLY, CDR2 FYNNEI. CDR3 in amino acids: CASSEFRSAEEKLFF. In DNA form, the CDR3 reads TGTGCCAGCAGTGAATTTAGGTCCGCTGAGGAAAAACTGTTTTTT.

The rearrangement joins TRBV6-6 to TRBJ2-3; weak D call: TRBD2 (5 bases). The CDR3 totals 13 residues. Germline CDR1 reads MNHNY; CDR2 reads SVGAGI (reference sequence). Trimming left V 4 bases short and J 5 bases short, with 10 bases between. The chain's CDR3 is CASSSRGRDTQYF. CDR3 nucleotide sequence: TGTGCCAGCAGTTCGAGAGGGAGAGATACGCAGTATTTT.

The rearrangement uses TRBV28 and TRBJ1-5, with a weak D call TRBD1 (5 bases). CDR3 size: 15 residues. CDR1 is MDHEN and CDR2 is SYDVKM in the germline V gene. V was shortened by 7 bases and J by 2 bases, with 15 bases between the two germline ends. The CDR3 bases are TGTGCCAGCACCTCGGGGGGTATCGGCAATCAGCCCCAGCATTTT. As protein: CASTSGGIGNQPQHF.

The chain joins TRBV30 to TRBJ2-4; tentatively, D is TRBD1 (5 bases). The ends were cut back, 0 bases at V and 6 bases at J, with 6 bases in the middle. This CDR3 region has 12 residues. CDR1 is GTSNPN and CDR2 is SVGIG in the germline V gene (reference sequence). CDR3 region: CAWSVDRNIQYF. The DNA for the CDR3 is TGTGCCTGGAGTGTAGACAGAAACATTCAGTACTTC.

This clone was found a few times. The chain uses TRBV7-2 and TRBJ1-3; 8 bases are a match to TRBD1. CDR3 length equals 14 residues. J lost 5 bases, V lost 5 bases, and 5 bases had no gene match. Germline lookup yields CDR1 SGHTA and CDR2 FQGNSA. CDR3 nucleotides: TGTGCCAGCAGCGCTGACAGGGGAAGAAACACCATATATTTT. Its protein is CASSADRGRNTIYF.

The chain has TRBV5-6 and TRBJ2-7; 8 bases agree with TRBD1. V gave up 4 bases and J gave up 5 bases; unmatched junction bases: 11. Looked up from germline, CDR1 is SGHDT and CDR2 is YYEEEE. The CDR3 contains 15 residues. The CDR3 loop is CASSRAGGERDEQYF. In DNA form, the CDR3 reads TGTGCCAGCAGCCGGGCAGGGGGCGAGAGGGACGAGCAGTACTTC.